The TCR beta chain under discussion was sequenced for a study of cytomegalovirus exposure and HLA in healthy donors. General observations from the study: Previous analysis showed most TCR beta V segments were productive about 90% or about 30% of the time. Reportedly, cytomegalovirus status was diagnosed with high sensitivity and specificity. Several of the most significant clusters were apparently associated with common viral pathogens in a later analysis.

Of note for this clone: Antigen: not known.

Amplification used 60 Vbeta primers and 13 Jbeta primers. The method was immunoSEQ multiplex PCR; TCRdb's version includes in-frame clones alone and lacks a portion of them. The sample lists 130,000 to 150,000 clones, 70% to 80% occurring once. CDR1 is MGHRA, CDR2 YSYEKL, per germline. The CDR3 spans 17 residues. V lost 0 bases and J 2 bases, leaving 14 bases between the germline ends. The chain links TRBV4-1 to TRBJ2-1, with D hard to call. The TCR was taken from a man in his forties in good health and CMV-seropositive. Sequencing was done on a sample of PBMCs. The CDR3 coding sequence is TGCGCCAGCAGCCAAGATTTGTCAAGTGGCCCCTACAATGAGCAGTTCTTC. Translation gives CASSQDLSSGPYNEQFF.